This is a list of T cell receptor beta chains from one sample in a study of shared T cell receptors in the human thymus. Here immunoSEQ multiplex PCR was the method, and the copy in TCRdb shows in-frame clones only, minus some. The sample records some 760,000 clones, roughly 85% being singletons. The data also belong to a second study, concerning human thymus T cells.

The sequencing sample was made of thymocytes. These receptor sequences come from a girl less than two years old with a congenital heart defect. Both conserved end residues are part of each CDR3. The D gene is left open where the match is weak. Rows give clone size only sometimes, using once, few, many, or a class for an expanded clone.

V gene,CDR3 length,D gene,J gene,clone size,CDR3 DNA,CDR3 protein
TRBV7-9,16,-,TRBJ1-1,-,TGTGCCAGCAGCTTCGTGGGGGGAGGCATGAACACTGAAGCTTTCTTT,CASSFVGGGMNTEAFF
TRBV7-9,16,-,TRBJ1-6,-,TGTGCCAGCAGCTTAGCTGGCGCAGGGTATAATTCACCCCTCCACTTT,CASSLAGAGYNSPLHF
TRBV27,15,-,TRBJ2-1,-,TGTGCCAGCAGTTTTGGGGGGGCCCCCTACAATGAGCAGTTCTTC,CASSFGGAPYNEQFF
TRBV4-1,16,-,TRBJ2-2,-,TGCGCCAGCAGCCAAGTTCGGACTACCTACACCGGGGAGCTGTTTTTT,CASSQVRTTYTGELFF
TRBV10-1,16,TRBD2,TRBJ2-7,-,TGCGCCAGCAGTGAGTCTCCCCGGTCACAGCGGGGCGAGCAGTACTTC,CASSESPRSQRGEQYF
TRBV28,17,TRBD1,TRBJ1-6,-,TGTGCCAGCAATAACCCGGGACAGAGCTCCTATAATTCACCCCTCCACTTT,CASNNPGQSSYNSPLHF
TRBV18,16,TRBD2,TRBJ2-3,-,TGTGCCAGCTCACCTTACGGGGGGGAAAACACAGATACGCAGTATTTT,CASSPYGGENTDTQYF
TRBV7-2,16,TRBD1,TRBJ2-7,-,TGTGCCAGCAGTCAGAAGAACAGGGGAGAGTCCTACGAGCAGTACTTC,CASSQKNRGESYEQYF
TRBV5-6,15,TRBD1,TRBJ1-2,-,TGTGCCAGCAGCTTCCCACCGACAGGGTTTAGAAGCTACACCTTC,CASSFPPTGFRSYTF
TRBV4-1,15,TRBD2,TRBJ2-3,few,TGCGTCAGCAGCCAGTTAGCGGGGGTTTCGGATACGCAGTATTTT,CVSSQLAGVSDTQYF
TRBV6-1,15,TRBD1,TRBJ1-1,-,TGTGCCAGCAGCCGACAGGGGGTTAAGTCGACTGAAGCTTTCTTT,CASSRQGVKSTEAFF
TRBV29-1,16,-,TRBJ1-1,few,TGCAGCGCCTTCGCGGAGCAAAACCAAGTGAACACTGAAGCTTTCTTT,CSAFAEQNQVNTEAFF
TRBV4-3,15,TRBD1,TRBJ1-2,-,TGCGCCAGCAGCTCACGGACAGGGGGGGACTATGGCTACACCTTC,CASSSRTGGDYGYTF
TRBV5-1,14,-,TRBJ2-7,-,TGCGCCAGCAGCGCCCGGGACTCGTTAAACGAGCAGTACTTC,CASSARDSLNEQYF
TRBV5-4,18,-,TRBJ2-2,-,TGTGCCAGCAGCTTGACCAAGCGTGGACAGACGACGACCGGGGAGCTGTTTTTT,CASSLTKRGQTTTGELFF
TRBV5-1,17,TRBD1,TRBJ1-2,once,TGCGCCAGCAGCCACTTCACTTGGACAGGGCACAACTATGGCTACACCTTC,CASSHFTWTGHNYGYTF
TRBV4-3,15,TRBD1,TRBJ1-1,few,TGCGCCAGCAGCCAGCCGGGACAGGGTAATGCTGAAGCTTTCTTT,CASSQPGQGNAEAFF
TRBV10-2,15,-,TRBJ2-5,-,TGCGCCAGCATGGATTTCAGGCCCGACCAAGAGACCCAGTACTTC,CASMDFRPDQETQYF
TRBV7-9,13,TRBD1,TRBJ2-2,-,TGTGCCAGCAGCTTAGCAAGACAGGGGAAGCTGTTTTTT,CASSLARQGKLFF
TRBV9,17,TRBD2,TRBJ2-3,-,TGTGCCAGCAGCGTAGGACTAGCGGGGAGGCGCGGGGATACGCAGTATTTT,CASSVGLAGRRGDTQYF
TRBV2,14,-,TRBJ1-5,-,TGTGCCAGCAGTGACCCAGATATGTTTCAGCCCCAGCATTTT,CASSDPDMFQPQHF
TRBV2,15,TRBD1,TRBJ1-1,-,TGTGCCAGCAGTGGGACAGGGAGGTTGGACACTGAAGCTTTCTTT,CASSGTGRLDTEAFF
TRBV19,13,-,TRBJ1-2,-,TGTGCCAGTAGTATACTCCCCCGGGATGGCTACACCTTC,CASSILPRDGYTF
TRBV27,16,TRBD1,TRBJ1-6,-,TGTGCCAGCAGTTTAGCAACAGGGGGTCGATCTTCACCCCTCCACTTT,CASSLATGGRSSPLHF
TRBV4-3,16,-,TRBJ1-2,-,TGCGCCAGCAGCCAAGATCTCGGACAGACTAATTATGGCTACACCTTC,CASSQDLGQTNYGYTF
TRBV7-9,17,TRBD1,TRBJ1-2,-,TGTGCCAGCAGCTTAGCCCTCCGGGACAGCGAAAACTATGGCTACACCTTC,CASSLALRDSENYGYTF
TRBV9,17,TRBD1,TRBJ1-1,-,TGTGCCAGCAGCGTAGAAACGGGGGACAGCCTGAACACTGAAGCTTTCTTT,CASSVETGDSLNTEAFF
TRBV15,16,-,TRBJ2-1,-,TGTGCCACCAGCAGAGTAGGAGGGGATATGGGCAATGAGCAGTTCTTC,CATSRVGGDMGNEQFF
TRBV2,14,-,TRBJ1-1,-,TGTGCCAGCGGGGGAAGGGGGGGAAACACTGAAGCTTTCTTT,CASGGRGGNTEAFF
TRBV5-5,18,-,TRBJ2-7,-,TGTGCCAGCAGCTTGGGGTGGAGACGCCCCTTGTACACCTACGAGCAGTACTTC,CASSLGWRRPLYTYEQYF
TRBV4-3,13,-,TRBJ1-2,-,TGCGCCAGCAGCCGACTCCAGGGGTCTGGCTACACCTTC,CASSRLQGSGYTF
TRBV2,18,TRBD2,TRBJ2-5,-,TGTGCCAGCAGTGATTCGTCTAGCGGGGCCACGAAGATGGAGACCCAGTACTTC,CASSDSSSGATKMETQYF
TRBV4-3,18,-,TRBJ2-1,once,TGCGCCAGCAGCCAAGATGATCATAGCTTCGAGGTTTCACCTGAGCAGTTCTTC,CASSQDDHSFEVSPEQFF
TRBV6-5,14,TRBD1,TRBJ1-4,-,TGTGCCAGCCTTCGACAGGGGTACAATGAAAAACTGTTTTTT,CASLRQGYNEKLFF
TRBV2,14,TRBD1,TRBJ1-2,-,TGTGCCAGCAGTCTTAGACAGGGGGTTTACGGCTACACCTTC,CASSLRQGVYGYTF
TRBV29-1,14,-,TRBJ1-1,-,TGCAGCGTGCAATTACAGGCGACGCTCCTTGAAGCTTTCTTT,CSVQLQATLLEAFF
TRBV30,14,-,TRBJ1-4,once,TGTGCCTGGGGGGCAGAGGCAACTAATGAAAAACTGTTTTTT,CAWGAEATNEKLFF
TRBV9,15,TRBD1,TRBJ1-5,-,TGTGCCAGCAGCCCTAGGGACAGCCCTAATCAGCCCCAGCATTTT,CASSPRDSPNQPQHF
TRBV6-5,15,-,TRBJ2-7,-,TGTGCCAGCAGTTCAACCAGACGGGTTACCTACGAGCAGTACTTC,CASSSTRRVTYEQYF
TRBV6-1,14,-,TRBJ1-5,-,TGTGCCAGCAGTGAAGGGCAGGGTGCTCAGCCCCAGCATTTT,CASSEGQGAQPQHF